The clone carrying this T cell receptor (beta chain) was counted many times. What it recognizes is unknown. Germline CDR1 reads MNHNS; CDR2 reads SASEGT. The CDR3 is made up of 13 amino acids. V was shortened by 3 bases and J by 2 bases, with 7 bases between the two germline ends. TCRdb re-called the 5' RACE reads through MiXCR, storing one row per CDR3 protein. Of roughly 260,000 distinct CDR3 sequences in the sample, 7% to 8.5% are singletons; the top ten hold about 5.6%. This record belongs to a study of identical twins. Findings and caveats of the study: Instead of following the same donors, the conclusions were based on cross-sectional statistical analysis.

This same sample was also taken into another study, of yellow fever vaccine responses in identical twins.

This receptor was obtained from a woman aged 18-35 years in good health. Material for sequencing was CD8+ T cells sorted from blood. The chain has TRBV6-1 and TRBJ1-1; D gene unclear. The CDR3 spells CASSDLPNTEAFF. The CDR3, as DNA: TGTGCCAGCAGTGATTTGCCTAACACTGAAGCTTTCTTT.